These T cell receptor beta chains were read from a single sample in a study of post-analysis software for immune sequencing data. One entry per CDR3 protein results from TCRdb running MiXCR on the PCR reads. The repertoire holds almost 700,000 distinct CDR3 sequences, with approximately 60% as singletons. The specimen was blood. These receptors were taken from a girl aged 2-9 years with multiple sclerosis. The CDR3 runs from the conserved cysteine through the conserved F or W. The D gene is left open where the match is weak. Expanded clones get a size class; other rows say once, few or many, or leave the size out.

CDR3aa: CASSPPGREQETQYF
CDR3nt: TGTGCCAGCAGTCCCCCCGGACGGGAACAAGAGACCCAGTACTTC
abundance: few
d_gene: .
v_gene: TRBV6-5
j_gene: TRBJ2-5

CDR3aa: CASRSPRSGGTDTQYF
CDR3nt: TGTGCCAGCAGGAGTCCGCGTAGCGGGGGCACAGATACGCAGTATTTT
abundance: .
d_gene: TRBD2
v_gene: TRBV6-2/TRBV6-3
j_gene: TRBJ2-3

CDR3aa: CSAKEGGNYERYF
CDR3nt: TGCAGTGCTAAGGAGGGGGGGAACTACGAGCGGTACTTC
abundance: .
d_gene: .
v_gene: TRBV20-1
j_gene: TRBJ2-7

CDR3aa: CASSKGGSPKETQYF
CDR3nt: TGCGCCAGCAGCAAGGGGGGAAGCCCCAAAGAGACCCAGTACTTC
abundance: .
d_gene: .
v_gene: TRBV5-1
j_gene: TRBJ2-5

CDR3aa: CASSQDGRVNTDTQYF
CDR3nt: TGTGCCAGCAGCCAAGATGGACGAGTGAACACAGATACGCAGTATTTT
abundance: .
d_gene: .
v_gene: TRBV3-1
j_gene: TRBJ2-3

CDR3aa: CASRSGTSHTDTQYF
CDR3nt: TGTGCCAGCAGGTCCGGGACTAGCCACACAGATACGCAGTATTTT
abundance: .
d_gene: TRBD2
v_gene: TRBV12-3/TRBV12-4
j_gene: TRBJ2-3

CDR3aa: CSVLGGAEAFF
CDR3nt: TGCAGCGTTTTAGGGGGCGCGGAAGCTTTCTTT
abundance: few
d_gene: TRBD1
v_gene: TRBV29-1
j_gene: TRBJ1-1

CDR3aa: CASTSTGGHYGYTF
CDR3nt: TGCGCCAGCACCTCCACAGGGGGCCACTATGGCTACACCTTC
abundance: few
d_gene: TRBD1
v_gene: TRBV10-2
j_gene: TRBJ1-2

CDR3aa: CASSQSRPGGAETQYF
CDR3nt: TGCGCCAGCAGCCAATCGCGGCCGGGTGGAGCGGAGACCCAGTACTTC
abundance: .
d_gene: .
v_gene: TRBV4-1
j_gene: TRBJ2-5

CDR3aa: CASADRRAEDYGYTF
CDR3nt: TGTGCCAGCGCTGACCGGAGGGCAGAAGACTATGGCTACACCTTC
abundance: once
d_gene: .
v_gene: TRBV5-4
j_gene: TRBJ1-2

CDR3aa: CASRRAGVVDYEQYF
CDR3nt: TGTGCCAGCAGGAGAGCGGGAGTAGTGGACTACGAGCAGTACTTC
abundance: .
d_gene: TRBD2
v_gene: TRBV6-2/TRBV6-3
j_gene: TRBJ2-7

CDR3aa: CASSSLAGVKHEQYF
CDR3nt: TGTGCCAGCAGTTCCTTAGCGGGAGTAAAACACGAGCAGTACTTC
abundance: .
d_gene: TRBD2
v_gene: TRBV27
j_gene: TRBJ2-7

CDR3aa: CSAVGTKDTEAFF
CDR3nt: TGCAGTGCTGTTGGGACTAAGGACACTGAAGCTTTCTTT
abundance: .
d_gene: .
v_gene: TRBV20-1
j_gene: TRBJ1-1

CDR3aa: CSVAPRAAHNGYTF
CDR3nt: TGCAGCGTTGCGCCCAGGGCGGCCCACAATGGCTACACCTTC
abundance: .
d_gene: .
v_gene: TRBV29-1
j_gene: TRBJ1-2

CDR3aa: CAIAGQGKGGYTF
CDR3nt: TGTGCCATCGCGGGACAGGGGAAAGGTGGCTACACCTTC
abundance: .
d_gene: TRBD1
v_gene: TRBV10-3
j_gene: TRBJ1-2

CDR3aa: CASSRQGAQYF
CDR3nt: TGTGCCAGTAGTCGACAGGGAGCGCAGTATTTT
abundance: .
d_gene: TRBD1
v_gene: TRBV19
j_gene: TRBJ2-3

CDR3aa: CASSLEGGGDSPLHF
CDR3nt: TGCGCCAGCAGCTTGGAAGGGGGGGGAGATTCACCCCTCCACTTT
abundance: once
d_gene: .
v_gene: TRBV5-1
j_gene: TRBJ1-6

CDR3aa: CASTPFLPGSLTLDFNEQFF
CDR3nt: TGTGCCAGCACCCCGTTTTTGCCCGGGAGCCTCACCCTAGACTTCAATGAGCAGTTCTTC
abundance: many
d_gene: .
v_gene: TRBV27
j_gene: TRBJ2-1

CDR3aa: CSARDRGQGDQPQHF
CDR3nt: TGCAGTGCTAGAGATCGAGGACAGGGCGATCAGCCCCAGCATTTT
abundance: few
d_gene: TRBD1
v_gene: TRBV20-1
j_gene: TRBJ1-5

CDR3aa: CASSVTDRGYGYTF
CDR3nt: TGTGCCAGCAGTGTTACGGACAGGGGCTATGGCTACACCTTC
abundance: .
d_gene: TRBD1
v_gene: TRBV25-1
j_gene: TRBJ1-2

CDR3aa: CASSSTPGTADTQYF
CDR3nt: TGTGCCAGCAGCTCTACTCCAGGTACGGCAGATACGCAGTATTTT
abundance: .
d_gene: .
v_gene: TRBV11-2
j_gene: TRBJ2-3

CDR3aa: CASSFMDTEAFF
CDR3nt: TGTGCCAGCAGCTTCATGGACACTGAAGCTTTCTTT
abundance: .
d_gene: .
v_gene: TRBV7-9
j_gene: TRBJ1-1

CDR3aa: CASSQETALTGELFF
CDR3nt: TGCGCCAGCAGCCAAGAGACGGCCCTCACCGGGGAGCTGTTTTTT
abundance: .
d_gene: .
v_gene: TRBV4-3
j_gene: TRBJ2-2

CDR3aa: CAGSRDPGQGTSSYEQYF
CDR3nt: TGCGCCGGCAGCCGAGACCCGGGACAGGGGACGAGCTCCTACGAGCAGTACTTC
abundance: .
d_gene: TRBD1
v_gene: TRBV4-3
j_gene: TRBJ2-7

CDR3aa: CASNLGLAGTDTQYF
CDR3nt: TGCGCCAGCAACCTCGGACTAGCGGGAACAGATACGCAGTATTTT
abundance: .
d_gene: TRBD2
v_gene: TRBV5-1
j_gene: TRBJ2-3

CDR3aa: CASSMRRGEQETQYF
CDR3nt: TGCGCCAGCAGTATGAGACGGGGCGAGCAAGAGACCCAGTACTTC
abundance: .
d_gene: .
v_gene: TRBV5-1
j_gene: TRBJ2-5

CDR3aa: CASSLIGREQFF
CDR3nt: TGTGCCAGCAGCTTGATAGGGCGTGAGCAGTTCTTC
abundance: .
d_gene: .
v_gene: TRBV11-2
j_gene: TRBJ2-1

CDR3aa: CASSPDRDKQYF
CDR3nt: TGTGCCAGCAGCCCCGACAGGGACAAGCAGTACTTC
abundance: .
d_gene: TRBD1
v_gene: TRBV7-9
j_gene: TRBJ2-7

CDR3aa: CSASRGLDEQYF
CDR3nt: TGCAGTGCTAGCAGGGGGTTGGACGAGCAGTACTTC
abundance: .
d_gene: TRBD1
v_gene: TRBV20-1
j_gene: TRBJ2-7